The 27 T cell receptor beta chains below all came from one sample that was sequenced in a study of control samples from healthy donors and cancer patients. The assay was immunoSEQ multiplex PCR, and TCRdb's table has in-frame clones only and misses some. The repertoire holds 90,000 or so clones, with 70% to 90% as singletons. What was sequenced was PBMCs. The receptors stem from a woman aged 50 to 60 with colorectal cancer.

The chain joins TRBV29-1 to TRBJ1-2, with unresolved D. V was shortened by 4 bases and J by 2 bases, with 11 bases between the two germline ends. From germline, CDR1 is SQVTM and CDR2 ANQGSEA. The CDR3 length is 13 residues. The CDR3 spells CSVGVESNYGYTF. Written as DNA, the CDR3 is TGCAGCGTTGGGGTCGAGTCGAACTATGGCTACACCTTC.

V usage is TRBV2 and J usage is TRBJ1-5, with 7 nucleotides matching TRBD1. With 9 bases clipped from V and 1 base from J, the junction kept 3 bases outside the gene matches. The CDR3 length is 13 residues. Germline CDR1 and CDR2: SNHLY and FYNNEI. The CDR3 nucleotides read TGTGCCAGTGACAGGGAAAGCAATCAGCCCCAGCATTTT. Translation: CASDRESNQPQHF.

This clone was seen a single time. The chain has TRBV7-8 and TRBJ1-4; TRBD1 matches 8 bases. The V gene end was trimmed by 1 base and the J gene end by 2 bases; junction bases not matched to a gene: 0. This CDR3 region has 15 residues. The germline gives CDR1 SGHVS, CDR2 FQNEAQ. The CDR3 loop is CASSLDRGTNEKLFF. CDR3 nucleotides: TGTGCCAGCAGCTTAGACAGGGGGACTAATGAAAAACTGTTTTTT.

V usage is TRBV3-1 (or the pseudogene TRBV3-2) and J usage is TRBJ1-1; perhaps TRBD1 as D (6 bases). Trimming pared 2 bases from V and 11 bases from J, leaving 15 bases between. Germline CDR1 and CDR2: LGHDT and YNNKEL (reference sequence). This CDR3 has 13 amino acids. CDR3 in amino acids: CASSQPTGIEAFF. The CDR3 DNA is TGTGCCAGCAGCCAACCTACAGGGATTGAGGCTTTCTTT.

Only one count was recorded for this clone. The CDR3, as DNA: TGTGCCAGTAGTCCCGTCCCCTTTAGGGCTCAAGGCTACACCTTC. Protein product: CASSPVPFRAQGYTF. This chain links TRBV19 with TRBJ1-2; D gene uncertain. Trimming pared 5 bases from V and 8 bases from J, leaving 21 bases between. The CDR3 extends over 15 amino acids. Germline V lookup: CDR1 LNHDA, CDR2 SQIVND (reference sequence).

The rearrangement uses TRBV4-3 and TRBJ1-2, with D hard to call. This CDR3 comprises 15 residues. Trimming left V 0 bases short and J 1 base short, with 9 bases between. Germline assignment: CDR1 LGHNA and CDR2 YSLEER. CDR3 in amino acids: CASSQDRSSNYGYTF. CDR3 DNA: TGCGCCAGCAGCCAAGATCGATCCAGTAACTATGGCTACACCTTC.

This chain links TRBV19 with TRBJ1-2; 8 bases fit TRBD1. The junction had 5 bases not matched to a gene; V was cut back by 4 bases and J by 1 base. This CDR3 has 15 amino acids. In germline, CDR1 is LNHDA, CDR2 SQIVND (reference sequence). CDR3: CASSTQGAINYGYTF. Here the CDR3 DNA reads TGTGCCAGTAGTACCCAGGGGGCGATTAACTATGGCTACACCTTC.

The chain links TRBV24-1 to TRBJ1-5; no clear D. Germline-derived CDR1 and CDR2 are KGHDR and SFDVKD. With 7 bases removed from V and 0 bases from J, the gap between germline ends came to 6 bases. The CDR3 totals 13 residues. The CDR3 region is CATSQYSNQPQHF. In DNA form, the CDR3 reads TGTGCCACCAGCCAGTATAGCAATCAGCCCCAGCATTTT.

The gene calls are TRBV5-1 and TRBJ2-3; 8 bases agree with TRBD2. The CDR3 length is 15 residues. The ends lost 7 bases at V and 0 bases at J; junction bases unmatched: 7. Germline-derived CDR1 and CDR2 are SGHRS and YFSETQ. The chain's CDR3 is CASGGSGVSTDTQYF. The DNA for the CDR3 is TGCGCCAGCGGGGGTAGCGGGGTGAGCACAGATACGCAGTATTTT.

This clone has only a few counts. The chain joins TRBV7-2 to TRBJ1-4; D is uncertain. The V end lost 2 bases, the J end lost 7 bases, and 8 bases lay between the germline ends. The CDR3 is 13 residues long. Looked up from germline, CDR1 is SGHTA and CDR2 is FQGNSA. This CDR3 is CASSLQAGEKLFF. In nucleotides, the CDR3 is TGTGCCAGCAGCTTACAAGCGGGTGAAAAACTGTTTTTT.

This chain joins TRBV5-8 and TRBJ1-1; D gene uncertain. There are 13 residues in the CDR3. The germline gives CDR1 SGHTS, CDR2 YDEGEE. V was pared by 1 base and J by 7 bases, with 11 bases between. This chain's CDR3 is CASSLSRMLEAFF. CDR3 in DNA: TGTGCCAGCAGCTTGAGTCGCATGCTTGAAGCTTTCTTT.

The rearrangement uses TRBV5-1 and TRBJ2-3; 7 bases are a match to TRBD1. Germline V gene sequence: CDR1 SGHRS, CDR2 YFSETQ. The V gene end was trimmed by 2 bases and the J gene end by 4 bases; junction bases not matched to a gene: 13. This CDR3 is built from 17 residues. The CDR3 region has the DNA TGCGCCAGCAGCTTCCTGCCGACAGGGAGCCAGCCAGATACGCAGTATTTT. This translates into CASSFLPTGSQPDTQYF.

The V gene is TRBV19, the J gene TRBJ2-1, with D possibly being TRBD1 (5 bases). Trimming shortened V by 5 bases and J by 3 bases, and 11 bases separated the two germline ends. CDR1 is LNHDA and CDR2 is SQIVND in the germline V gene (reference sequence). The CDR3 length is 14 residues. CDR3 loop: CASSLFDSYNEQFF. The CDR3 DNA is TGTGCCAGTAGTCTCTTTGACAGCTACAATGAGCAGTTCTTC.

The rearrangement links TRBV12-3 or TRBV12-4 to TRBJ2-1; D gene ambiguous. V was trimmed by 6 bases and J by 8 bases, leaving 8 bases between them. The CDR3 is made up of 11 amino acids. The CDR3, as DNA: TGTGCCAGCAGCCGCAAAGATGAGCAGTTCTTC. This encodes CASSRKDEQFF.

The rearrangement joins TRBV4-1 to TRBJ1-4, with TRBD1 identical over 10 bases. The V segment lost 1 base and the J segment 10 bases; nucleotides outside the gene matches: 9. The CDR3 has 16 amino acids. CDR1 is MGHRA and CDR2 is YSYEKL in the germline V gene. In nucleotides, the CDR3 is TGCGCCAGCAGCCAAGCGACGGGACAGGGGTCCGGAAAACTGTTTTTT. Amino acid sequence: CASSQATGQGSGKLFF.

V is TRBV7-2 and J is TRBJ1-3; D uncertain. V lost 5 bases and J lost 4, with 6 bases in between. Germline lookup yields CDR1 SGHTA and CDR2 FQGNSA. The CDR3 contains 12 residues. Here the CDR3 reads CASSAGGNTIYF. The DNA for the CDR3 is TGTGCCAGCAGCGCGGGGGGAAACACCATATATTTT.

The chain recombines TRBV4-1 with TRBJ1-2; D gene uncertain. This CDR3 is 13 amino acids long. V dropped 0 bases and J dropped 5 bases, with 7 bases sitting between them. Per germline, CDR1 MGHRA and CDR2 YSYEKL. The CDR3 DNA follows: TGCGCCAGCAGCCAAGAACTAGTGTATGGCTACACCTTC. Protein product: CASSQELVYGYTF.

The chain recombines TRBV4-1 with TRBJ2-5, with 9 nucleotides matching TRBD2. V gave up 0 bases and J gave up 5 bases; unmatched junction bases: 13. The CDR3 has 18 amino acids. The germline CDR1 and CDR2 sequences are MGHRA and YSYEKL. CDR3 in amino acids: CASSQETRLAADGETQYF. The CDR3 region has the DNA TGCGCCAGCAGCCAAGAAACCCGACTAGCGGCTGACGGGGAGACCCAGTACTTC.

This clone turned up a few times. In DNA form, the CDR3 reads TGTGCCAGCAGCCCCTGGAGGGCGACCGGGGAGCTGTTTTTT. It translates to CASSPWRATGELFF. This rearrangement joins TRBV14 to TRBJ2-2; possible D gene TRBD2, 6 bases. The V gene's germline CDR1 is SGHDN and CDR2 FVKESK. This CDR3 contains 14 residues. Trimming stripped 4 bases from V and 5 bases from J, with 11 bases between.

This chain connects TRBV5-1 to TRBJ2-5; TRBD2 aligns across 14 bases. Germline V gene lookup returns CDR1 SGHRS and CDR2 YFSETQ. This CDR3 spans 16 amino acids. V trimming: 4 bases; J trimming: 1 base; junction bases outside the gene matches: 3. CDR3 DNA sequence: TGCGCCAGCAGCCTAGGACTAGCGGGGGGCCAAGAGACCCAGTACTTC. It yields the protein CASSLGLAGGQETQYF.

The CDR3 loop reads CATSEGPGTEAFF. The DNA of the CDR3 is TGTGCCACCAGTGAGGGCCCCGGGACTGAAGCTTTCTTT. The chain couples TRBV24-1 to TRBJ1-1; D uncertain. Looked up from germline, CDR1 is KGHDR and CDR2 is SFDVKD. The CDR3 length is 13 residues. The V gene lost 4 bases and the J gene lost 5 bases, with 10 bases spanning the gap.

V and J are TRBV7-2 and TRBJ2-6; maybe TRBD1 (5 bases). Germline lookup yields CDR1 SGHTA and CDR2 FQGNSA. The CDR3 is 15 amino acids. The V end lost 5 bases, the J end lost 2 bases, and 10 bases lay between the germline ends. The CDR3 sequence is CASSPSGPGANVLTF. In nucleotides, the CDR3 is TGTGCCAGCAGCCCGTCAGGGCCTGGGGCCAACGTCCTGACTTTC.

The V gene is TRBV2, the J gene TRBJ1-2; D gene ambiguous. CDR3 length: 13 amino acids. The germline V gene encodes CDR1 SNHLY and CDR2 FYNNEI. V shed 6 bases and J shed 6 bases, with 14 bases lying between them. The CDR3 nucleotides read TGTGCCAGCAGGGAATATCAGGTGGATGGCTACACCTTC. Translated, it gives CASREYQVDGYTF.

CDR3: CASSLATGRYGYTF. The CDR3 DNA reads as TGTGCCAGCAGTTTAGCGACAGGGAGGTATGGCTACACCTTC. The chain carries TRBV28 and TRBJ1-2; 7 nucleotides line up with TRBD1. The germline gives CDR1 MDHEN, CDR2 SYDVKM. This CDR3 region has 14 residues. J was trimmed by 5 bases and V by 2 bases; bases with no gene match: 5.

This chain connects TRBV25-1 to TRBJ2-1; D not certain. The CDR3 has 11 residues. V was clipped by 1 base and J by 9 bases, with 4 bases between them. Germline V gives CDR1 MGHDK, CDR2 SYGVNS. CDR3 residues: CASSEFSEQFF. As DNA, the CDR3 is TGTGCCAGCAGTGAATTTAGTGAGCAGTTCTTC.

The V call is TRBV10-3, the J call TRBJ1-2; tentative D call: TRBD1 (5 bases). Trimming took 7 bases from V and 6 from J, leaving 18 bases between them. CDR1 is ENHRY, CDR2 SYGVKD, per germline. The CDR3 length is 14 residues. Here the CDR3 DNA reads TGTGCCATCAAGAGGGGCAGGGAAGGGGATGGCTACACCTTC. This encodes CAIKRGREGDGYTF.

V usage is TRBV18 and J usage is TRBJ2-5; TRBD1 matches at 7 bases. The CDR3 is 15 amino acids. Unmatched junction bases numbered 8, after V lost 2 bases and J lost 5 bases. From germline, CDR1 is KGHSH and CDR2 LQKENI. This chain's CDR3 is CASSPDRVARETQYF. CDR3 nucleotides: TGTGCCAGCTCACCAGACAGGGTGGCTAGGGAGACCCAGTACTTC.